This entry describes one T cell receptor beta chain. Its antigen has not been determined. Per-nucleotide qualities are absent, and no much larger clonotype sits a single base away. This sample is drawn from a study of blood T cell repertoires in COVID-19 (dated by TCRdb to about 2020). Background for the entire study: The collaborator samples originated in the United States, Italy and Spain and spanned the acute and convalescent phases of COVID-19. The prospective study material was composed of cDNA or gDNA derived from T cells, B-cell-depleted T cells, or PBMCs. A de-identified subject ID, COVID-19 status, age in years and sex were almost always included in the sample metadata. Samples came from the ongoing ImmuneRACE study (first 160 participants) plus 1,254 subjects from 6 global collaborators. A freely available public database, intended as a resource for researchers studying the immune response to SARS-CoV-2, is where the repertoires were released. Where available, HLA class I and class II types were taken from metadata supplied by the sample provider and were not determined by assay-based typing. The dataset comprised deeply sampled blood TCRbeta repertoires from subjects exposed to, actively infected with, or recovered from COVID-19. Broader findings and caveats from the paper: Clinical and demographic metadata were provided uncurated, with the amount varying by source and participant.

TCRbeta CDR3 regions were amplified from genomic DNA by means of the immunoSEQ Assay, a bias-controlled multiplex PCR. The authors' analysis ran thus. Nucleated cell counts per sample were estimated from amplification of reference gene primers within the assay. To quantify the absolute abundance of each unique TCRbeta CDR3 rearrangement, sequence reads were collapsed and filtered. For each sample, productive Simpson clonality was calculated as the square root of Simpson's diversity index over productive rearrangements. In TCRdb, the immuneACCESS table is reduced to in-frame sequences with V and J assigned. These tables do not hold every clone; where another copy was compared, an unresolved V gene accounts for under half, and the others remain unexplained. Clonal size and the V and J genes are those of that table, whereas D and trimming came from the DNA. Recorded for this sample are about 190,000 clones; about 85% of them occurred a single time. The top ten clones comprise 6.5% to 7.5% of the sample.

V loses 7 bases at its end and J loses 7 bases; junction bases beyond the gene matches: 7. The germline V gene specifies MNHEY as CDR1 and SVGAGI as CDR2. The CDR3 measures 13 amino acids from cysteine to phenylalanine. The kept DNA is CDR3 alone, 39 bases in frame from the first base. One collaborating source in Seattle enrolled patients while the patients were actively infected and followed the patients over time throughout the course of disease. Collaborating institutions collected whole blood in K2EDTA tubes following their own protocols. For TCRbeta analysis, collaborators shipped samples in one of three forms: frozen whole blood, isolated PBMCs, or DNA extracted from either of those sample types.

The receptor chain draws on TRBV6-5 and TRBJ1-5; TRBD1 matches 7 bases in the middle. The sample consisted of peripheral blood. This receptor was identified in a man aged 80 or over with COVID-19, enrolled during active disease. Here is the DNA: TGTGCCAGCATCTCACAGGGGCCCCAGCCCCAGCATTTT. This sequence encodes CASISQGPQPQHF.